The 7 T cell receptor beta chains below come from one sample, sequenced in a study of blood T cell repertoires in COVID-19. Clones were sequenced by immunoSEQ multiplex PCR, and TCRdb holds only the in-frame ones, with some missing. The table shows 100,000 to 150,000 clones, with approximately 89% occurring only once. The sample was peripheral blood. Source of these receptors: a woman aged 65 to 85 with COVID-19, enrolled during active disease.

The V and J genes are TRBV3-1 (or the pseudogene TRBV3-2) and TRBJ2-2, with a possible D match to TRBD1 (6 bases). V lost 4 bases and J 3 bases, leaving 12 bases between the germline ends. This CDR3 has 15 residues. Germline CDR1 LGHDT, CDR2 YNNKEL (reference sequence). CDR3 in DNA: TGTGCCAGCAGCCTACAGGGAAGGCACACCGGGGAGCTGTTTTTT. It is translated as CASSLQGRHTGELFF.

The chain recombines TRBV6-6 with TRBJ1-5, with a possible D match to TRBD1 (6 bases). The CDR3 length is 14 residues. V was cut by 6 bases and J by 1 base, with 10 bases left in between. From germline, CDR1 is MNHNY and CDR2 SVGAGI (reference sequence). The DNA for the CDR3 is TGTGCCAGCAGCCGGACAGAAAGCAATCAGCCCCAGCATTTT. This encodes CASSRTESNQPQHF.

This sequence joins TRBV6-5 and TRBJ2-7, with 7 positions matching TRBD2. The CDR3 sequence is 13 residues long. The V segment lost 9 bases and the J segment 6 bases; nucleotides outside the gene matches: 11. CDR1 is MNHEY and CDR2 is SVGAGI in the germline V gene. This chain's CDR3 is CASWGGNLVEQYF. DNA for the CDR3: TGTGCCAGTTGGGGGGGGAATCTTGTCGAGCAGTACTTC.

The chain joins TRBV19 to TRBJ2-3; a weak D match, TRBD2 (7 bases). Trimming removed 0 bases at V and 6 bases at J, with 16 bases between. Germline lookup yields CDR1 LNHDA and CDR2 SQIVND (reference sequence). CDR3 length: 16 amino acids. CDR3 nucleotides: TGTGCCAGTAGTATAGACGGGGGGCCCCTCGGGGATACGCAGTATTTT. Translating gives CASSIDGGPLGDTQYF.

The rearrangement joins TRBV5-1 to TRBJ2-7; TRBD1 agrees at 8 bases. The CDR3 has 13 amino acids. Per the germline V gene, CDR1 is SGHRS and CDR2 is YFSETQ. Losses at the gene ends were 5 bases for V and 5 bases for J; bases not matched to a gene: 6. CDR3 amino acids: CASRQGAPHEQYF. Written as DNA, the CDR3 is TGCGCCAGCAGGCAGGGGGCGCCCCACGAGCAGTACTTC.

The chain links TRBV28 to TRBJ2-3; maybe TRBD1 (6 bases). The CDR3 is made up of 17 amino acids. Trimming shortened V by 2 bases and J by 2 bases, and 17 bases separated the two germline ends. The germline V gene has CDR1 MDHEN and CDR2 SYDVKM. For the CDR3, the DNA is TGTGCCAGCAGTTTACCGGACAGTGCACCGCACACAGATACGCAGTATTTT. Protein product: CASSLPDSAPHTDTQYF.

The gene calls are TRBV24-1 and TRBJ2-7, with a weak D call TRBD2 (6 bases). This CDR3 region has 13 residues. CDR1 and CDR2 (germline): KGHDR, SFDVKD. V was trimmed by 9 bases and J by 3 bases, leaving 14 bases between them. For the CDR3, the DNA is TGTGCCACCGGGGGGACCCGGGGCTACGAGCAGTACTTC. Protein: CATGGTRGYEQYF.